Below are 21 T cell receptor beta chains sequenced from a single sample in a study of beta chain features in type 1 diabetes. Whole-study findings and limits: Researchers report that Type 1 diabetes patients had moderately but significantly shorter TCRB CDR3s across all four CD4+ subsets.

These receptors' targets are unknown. All of the isolated RNA was reverse transcribed, so expressed TCRB transcripts were sequenced. Only in-frame clones appear in the TCRdb table, and some are missing; sequencing was by immunoSEQ multiplex PCR. The sample comprises roughly 260,000 clones, around 9.9% of which are singletons, and around 0.017% rests with the top ten. Sequences were obtained from naive CD4+ T cells from blood. The receptors originated from a man in his thirties or forties with type 1 diabetes.

This clone turned up a few times. The chain uses TRBV15 and TRBJ1-2, with 7 bases lining up with TRBD1. The V gene end was trimmed by 3 bases and the J gene end by 4 bases; junction bases not matched to a gene: 17. The CDR3 is 18 amino acids. From germline, CDR1 is LNHNV and CDR2 YYDKDF (reference sequence). The CDR3, as DNA: TGTGCCACCAGCAGTCCTAGGACAGGCGCTATGAGGGCCTATGGCTACACCTTC. Translated, it gives CATSSPRTGAMRAYGYTF. The full variable domain, its missing parts supplied by reference TRBV15 and TRBJ1-2, is DAMVIQNPRYQVTQFGKPVTLSCSQTLNHNVMYWYQQKSSQAPKLLFHYYDKDFNNEADTPDNFQSRRPNTSFCFLDIRSPGLGDTAMYLCATSSPRTGAMRAYGYTFGSGTRLTVV.

The CDR3: CASSPPGPTGPYGYTF. The CDR3 DNA follows: TGTGCCAGCAGTCCCCCCGGACCGACAGGCCCCTATGGCTACACCTTC. The V call is TRBV28, the J call TRBJ1-2; a weak D match, TRBD1 (6 bases). The V gene lost 5 bases and the J gene lost 4 bases, with 20 bases spanning the gap. CDR1 is MDHEN and CDR2 is SYDVKM in the germline V gene. The CDR3 covers 16 residues.

The table lists this clone with a few counts. The chain is built from TRBV5-6 and TRBJ2-3, with D perhaps matching TRBD1 or TRBD2 (5 bases each). V was shortened by 4 bases and J by 6 bases, with 18 bases between the two germline ends. Germline lookup yields CDR1 SGHDT and CDR2 YYEEEE. The CDR3 has 15 residues. CDR3 protein: CASSVGPGKIDTQYF. The CDR3, as DNA: TGTGCCAGCAGCGTGGGACCAGGGAAGATTGATACGCAGTATTTT. The full variable domain, with the rest looked up from reference TRBV5-6 and TRBJ2-3, is DAGVTQSPTHLIKTRGQQVTLRCSPKSGHDTVSWYQQALGQGPQFIFQYYEEEERQRGNFPDRFSGHQFPNYSSELNVNALLLGDSALYLCASSVGPGKIDTQYFGPGTRLTVL.

The chain carries TRBV9 and TRBJ2-3; 7 bases are a match to TRBD1. The CDR3 runs to 16 residues. CDR1 SGDLS and CDR2 YYNGEE come from the germline V gene. Trimming at V came to 3 bases and at J to 4 bases, leaving 11 bases not matched to a gene. The DNA for the CDR3 is TGTGCCAGCAGCGCCCTACAGGGGTTGAAGGCAGATACGCAGTATTTT. It specifies CASSALQGLKADTQYF.

The chain uses TRBV4-2 and TRBJ1-6; tentatively, D is TRBD1 (5 bases). V was clipped by 0 bases and J by 9 bases, with 15 bases between them. CDR1 is LGHNA and CDR2 is YNFKEQ in the germline V gene. CDR3 length: 16 residues. DNA for the CDR3: TGTGCCAGCAGCCAAGATCGAGACCAGGGTGGTTCACCCCTCCACTTT. Translating gives CASSQDRDQGGSPLHF.

The chain is built from TRBV10-3 and TRBJ2-7; D is uncertain. The germline gives CDR1 ENHRY, CDR2 SYGVKD. Trimming stripped 5 bases from V and 2 bases from J, with 13 bases between. This CDR3 is built from 14 residues. CDR3 amino acids: CAISKPPPPYEQYF. The CDR3 DNA sequence: TGTGCCATCAGTAAGCCGCCCCCCCCCTACGAGCAGTACTTC.

Turning to this clone: One junction end does not reproduce the germline sequence, and a read error may be involved. This chain connects TRBV5-4 to TRBJ2-3; TRBD2 aligns across 9 bases. Germline-derived CDR1 and CDR2 are SGHNT and YYREEE (reference sequence). The CDR3 totals 16 residues. CDR3 DNA sequence: TGTGCCAGCACCTTGGGTGTAGCGGGGGAGAGAGATACGCAGTATTTT. Its protein product is CASTLGVAGERDTQYF.

The V call is TRBV7-2, the J call TRBJ2-5; 10 nucleotides agree with TRBD2. V dropped 5 bases and J dropped 4; count of bases not matched to a gene: 7. The V gene's germline CDR1 is SGHTA and CDR2 FQGNSA. The CDR3 contains 15 residues. In nucleotides, the CDR3 is TGTGCCAGCAGCCGTAGCGGGGGGTCCCGAGAGACCCAGTACTTC. It is translated as CASSRSGGSRETQYF.

The rearrangement joins TRBV7-9 to TRBJ1-3; D call uncertain. CDR3 size: 15 residues. Looked up from germline, CDR1 is SEHNR and CDR2 is FQNEAQ (reference sequence). Trimming removed 3 bases from V and 0 bases from J, with 9 bases in between. CDR3 bases: TGTGCCAGCAGCTTTGGGAGGAGCTCTGGAAACACCATATATTTT. It yields the protein CASSFGRSSGNTIYF.

This chain joins TRBV10-3 and TRBJ2-5; 7 nucleotides line up with TRBD2. Trimming took 4 bases from V and 2 from J; bases not matched to a gene: 7. CDR1 and CDR2 from the germline V gene are ENHRY and SYGVKD. CDR3 length equals 15 residues. The CDR3 DNA reads as TGTGCCATCAGTGGCTGGGGAGGGGATCAAGAGACCCAGTACTTC. This translates into CAISGWGGDQETQYF.

This clone was seen a few times. The rearrangement joins TRBV21-1 to TRBJ2-5; the DNA was not compared with TRBD1, the D call given in the table. TRBV21-1 is annotated as a pseudogene. This CDR3 spans 14 amino acids. The CDR3 DNA sequence: TGTGCCAGCAGCAAAGGGAGGGGGCGGGAGACCCAGTACTTC. The encoded protein is CASSKGRGRETQYF.

This clone has a handful of counts. The CDR3 DNA follows: TGTGCCAGCAGGGAGGGGGCCCAGATGAACACTGAAGCTTTCTTT. As protein: CASREGAQMNTEAFF. V usage is TRBV4-2 and J usage is TRBJ1-1, with TRBD1 matching 7 bases. After removal of 6 bases from V and 0 bases from J, the junction contained 7 bases not matched to a gene. This CDR3 is built from 15 residues. Germline assignment: CDR1 LGHNA and CDR2 YNFKEQ.

The chain employs TRBV18 and TRBJ2-3, with 12 nucleotides matching TRBD1. CDR3 length: 14 amino acids. Germline V gene data show CDR1 as KGHSH and CDR2 as LQKENI. J lost 5 bases, V lost 6 bases, and 3 bases had no gene match. CDR3: CASSRDRGQDTQYF. The CDR3 nucleotides are TGTGCCAGCTCCCGGGACAGGGGGCAAGATACGCAGTATTTT.

The genes are TRBV9 and TRBJ2-1; D possibly corresponds to TRBD1 (5 bases). Germline lookup yields CDR1 SGDLS and CDR2 YYNGEE. This CDR3 contains 14 residues. Trimming stripped 0 bases from V and 4 bases from J, with 8 bases between. CDR3 nucleotides: TGTGCCAGCAGCGTAGGTGACAGATACAATGAGCAGTTCTTC. Protein sequence: CASSVGDRYNEQFF. The full variable domain, with the rest looked up from reference TRBV9 and TRBJ2-1, is DSGVTQTPKHLITATGQRVTLRCSPRSGDLSVYWYQQSLDQGLQFLIQYYNGEERAKGNILERFSAQQFPDLHSELNLSSLELGDSALYFCASSVGDRYNEQFFGPGTRLTVL.

In DNA, the CDR3 is TGTGCCAGCAGCGTAGATCCAGGGGGCAATCAGCCCCAGCATTTT. Translated, it gives CASSVDPGGNQPQHF. The V and J genes are TRBV9 and TRBJ1-5, with a weak D call TRBD1 (6 bases). V was trimmed by 0 bases and J by 2 bases, leaving 9 bases between them. In germline, CDR1 is SGDLS, CDR2 YYNGEE. The CDR3 has 15 residues.

The rearrangement uses TRBV7-2 and TRBJ2-4, with D perhaps TRBD2 (5 bases). Trimming removed 5 bases from V and 0 bases from J, with 8 bases in between. The CDR3 has 14 residues. CDR1 and CDR2 from the germline V gene are SGHTA and FQGNSA. The CDR3 DNA sequence: TGTGCCAGCAGCCCGGGGAGAGCCAAAAACATTCAGTACTTC. It is translated as CASSPGRAKNIQYF.

This sequence joins TRBV18 and TRBJ1-4; D ambiguous. CDR1 and CDR2 from the germline V gene are KGHSH and LQKENI. The ends were cut back, 3 bases at V and 1 base at J, with 9 bases in the middle. There are 15 residues in the CDR3. The CDR3 spells CASSPRLGTNEKLFF. CDR3 coding DNA: TGTGCCAGCTCACCGAGACTGGGAACTAATGAAAAACTGTTTTTT.

The gene calls are TRBV5-1 and TRBJ1-2; D may be TRBD1 (6 bases). The CDR3 consists of 15 residues. V was trimmed by 4 bases and J by 2 bases, leaving 15 bases between them. In germline, CDR1 is SGHRS, CDR2 YFSETQ. The CDR3, as DNA: TGCGCCAGCAGCGAGGACAGCCCGAGAAACTATGGCTACACCTTC. This encodes CASSEDSPRNYGYTF.

V is TRBV9 and J is TRBJ1-6; no definite D call. V was clipped by 7 bases and J by 7 bases, with 9 bases between them. Germline V gene sequence: CDR1 SGDLS, CDR2 YYNGEE. The CDR3 consists of 12 residues. CDR3 sequence reads: CASALENSPLHF. Here the CDR3 DNA reads TGTGCCAGCGCTTTAGAAAATTCACCCCTCCACTTT. Full variable domain (missing parts from reference TRBV9 and TRBJ1-6): DSGVTQTPKHLITATGQRVTLRCSPRSGDLSVYWYQQSLDQGLQFLIQYYNGEERAKGNILERFSAQQFPDLHSELNLSSLELGDSALYFCASALENSPLHFGNGTRLTVT.

This chain uses TRBV19 with TRBJ1-5; 9 nucleotides line up with TRBD1. V dropped 6 bases and J dropped 1; count of bases not matched to a gene: 1. The CDR3 totals 14 residues. Per germline, CDR1 LNHDA and CDR2 SQIVND (reference sequence). The CDR3 DNA is TGTGCCAGTAGGGGACAGGGCAGCAATCAGCCCCAGCATTTT. Translated, it gives CASRGQGSNQPQHF. The whole variable domain, filled in from reference TRBV19 and TRBJ1-5, reads DGGITQSPKYLFRKEGQNVTLSCEQNLNHDAMYWYRQDPGQGLRLIYYSQIVNDFQKGDIAEGYSVSREKKESFPLTVTSAQKNPTAFYLCASRGQGSNQPQHFGDGTRLSIL.

The chain employs TRBV2 and TRBJ1-6; D not resolved. There are 13 residues in the CDR3. CDR1 and CDR2 from the germline V gene are SNHLY and FYNNEI. The V and J ends lost 6 bases and 11 bases respectively, with 14 bases between them. As DNA, the CDR3 is TGTGCCAGCAGCGCGCTGGGAGGGCCACCCCTCCACTTT. The encoded protein is CASSALGGPPLHF.